This TCR beta chain was captured by sequencing in a study of cytomegalovirus exposure and HLA in healthy donors. Across the whole study: Within the Caucasian-associated ancestry cluster were approximately 77% of the 300 to 450 genotyped donors.

As regards this clone: Its antigen is unknown.

Overall study results and limits: Per a later analysis, HLA-associated TCR beta chains showed more clonal expansion than other, equally common TCR beta chains. The study labeled 150 to 200 TCR beta chains cytomegalovirus-associated. Presence/absence analyses assumed roughly uniform sequencing depth across donors.

60 Vbeta and 13 Jbeta primers were used in PCR. Sequencing was performed with immunoSEQ multiplex PCR; in TCRdb, only in-frame clones are kept and a portion is missing. The sample shows under 200,000 clones, approximately 77% of them seen only once. This CDR3 is built from 14 residues. V shed 5 bases, J shed 5 bases, and the junction held 6 bases outside the gene matches. The V gene's germline CDR1 is MNHEY and CDR2 SMNVEV (reference sequence). The chain employs TRBV27 and TRBJ1-5; 7 nucleotides match TRBD1. This clonotype was obtained from a female donor in good health and CMV-seronegative. The sequencing sample was made of PBMCs. The CDR3, as DNA: TGTGCCAGCAGTCGACAGGGTATGGATCAGCCCCAGCATTTT. Amino acids: CASSRQGMDQPQHF.